This entry lists 32 T cell receptor beta chains sequenced from one sample in a study of blood T cell repertoires in COVID-19. This table comes from immunoSEQ multiplex PCR, and its TCRdb copy is limited to in-frame clones, with some not included. The sample consists of tens of thousands of clones, 86% of them appearing once. The sample comprised peripheral blood. The receptors were sampled from a woman older than 75 with COVID-19, enrolled during active disease.

V and J are TRBV13 and TRBJ1-2, with D uncertain. CDR1 and CDR2 (germline): PRHDT, FYEKMQ (reference sequence). The germline V and J ends were trimmed by 3 bases and 2 bases, with 7 bases remaining between them. This CDR3 region has 13 residues. For the CDR3, the DNA is TGTGCCAGCAGCTTCAGTAACAACTATGGCTACACCTTC. Translation: CASSFSNNYGYTF.

This chain links TRBV5-8 with TRBJ1-5; TRBD1 is a possible D gene (5 bases). Germline V CDR1 and CDR2: SGHTS, YDEGEE. V shed 1 base and J shed 4 bases, with 12 bases lying between them. The CDR3 contains 15 residues. The CDR3 is CASSLPHRGNQPQHF. The CDR3 coding sequence is TGTGCCAGCAGCTTGCCCCATCGGGGGAATCAGCCCCAGCATTTT. The whole variable domain, filled in from reference TRBV5-8 and TRBJ1-5, reads EAGVTQSPTHLIKTRGQQATLRCSPISGHTSVYWYQQALGLGLQFLLWYDEGEERNRGNFPPRFSGRQFPNYSSELNVNALELEDSALYLCASSLPHRGNQPQHFGDGTRLSIL.

The V gene is TRBV9, the J gene TRBJ2-7; possibly TRBD2 for D (5 bases). Germline V gene lookup returns CDR1 SGDLS and CDR2 YYNGEE. The V end lost 0 bases, the J end lost 2 bases, and 15 bases lay between the germline ends. The length of the CDR3 is 16 residues. CDR3 coding DNA: TGTGCCAGCAGCGTAGGGGAGCGGCGGGCCCCCTACGAGCAGTACTTC. Encoded protein: CASSVGERRAPYEQYF.

The J gene is TRBJ1-1, the V gene TRBV5-1; TRBD1 matches at 10 bases. The CDR3 spans 15 residues. Germline V CDR1 and CDR2: SGHRS, YFSETQ. The ends lost 3 bases at V and 1 base at J; junction bases unmatched: 3. The CDR3 protein is CASSSGQGPNTEAFF. The CDR3 nucleotides read TGCGCCAGCAGCTCGGGACAGGGGCCGAACACTGAAGCTTTCTTT.

The chain uses TRBV9 and TRBJ2-5, with 12 positions matching TRBD2. The CDR3 consists of 16 residues. CDR1 SGDLS and CDR2 YYNGEE come from the germline V gene. V dropped 3 bases and J dropped 5; count of bases not matched to a gene: 8. The DNA for the CDR3 is TGTGCCAGCAGCGCGTCAGGACTAGCGGGATTCGAGACCCAGTACTTC. This codes for CASSASGLAGFETQYF.

The chain joins TRBV12-3 or TRBV12-4 to TRBJ1-2; D ambiguous. Trimming left V 2 bases short and J 0 bases short, with 4 bases between. This CDR3 spans 13 amino acids. The CDR3 reads CASSLYANYGYTF. CDR3 nucleotide sequence: TGTGCCAGCAGTTTATATGCTAACTATGGCTACACCTTC.

This clone was recorded once. The CDR3 DNA reads as TGCGCCAGCAGCCCCCCAGGGAACCGGGCAGATACGCAGTATTTT. Translating it yields CASSPPGNRADTQYF. The V gene is TRBV4-1, the J gene TRBJ2-3; TRBD1 might be the D (5 bases). The CDR3 length is 15 residues. Trimming pared 4 bases from V and 4 bases from J, leaving 15 bases between. Germline V gene data show CDR1 as MGHRA and CDR2 as YSYEKL.

J is TRBJ2-5 and V is TRBV5-1, with 11 positions matching TRBD2. This CDR3 is built from 17 residues. The J segment lost 2 bases and the V segment lost 1 base, leaving 7 bases of the junction unmatched. CDR1 and CDR2 from the germline V gene are SGHRS and YFSETQ. The chain's CDR3 is CASSLLAGGPFQETQYF. The CDR3 coding sequence is TGCGCCAGCAGCTTGCTAGCGGGGGGCCCATTTCAAGAGACCCAGTACTTC.

The V and J genes are TRBV2 and TRBJ1-5; 8 positions agree with TRBD1. The CDR3 runs to 15 residues. CDR1 and CDR2 (germline): SNHLY, FYNNEI. V was pared by 7 bases and J by 4 bases, with 9 bases of the junction left unmatched. CDR3 sequence: CASMGGQGRNQPQHF. In DNA, the CDR3 is TGTGCCAGCATGGGAGGACAGGGACGAAATCAGCCCCAGCATTTT.

The gene calls are TRBV4-1 and TRBJ2-2; 10 bases are a match to TRBD1. Germline assignment: CDR1 MGHRA and CDR2 YSYEKL. Germline trimming cut 5 bases from V and 4 bases from J; bases unmatched to any gene: 4. This CDR3 spans 15 amino acids. The CDR3 region has the DNA TGCGCCAGCAGCAAGGGACAGGGGAGCACCGGGGAGCTGTTTTTT. Amino acid sequence: CASSKGQGSTGELFF.

The V and J genes are TRBV27 and TRBJ1-6; TRBD1 might be the D (5 bases). Germline V gives CDR1 MNHEY, CDR2 SMNVEV (reference sequence). The CDR3 runs 14 residues. V was trimmed by 0 bases and J by 12 bases, leaving 12 bases between them. The CDR3 protein is CASSLSQGHGPLHF. The CDR3 coding sequence is TGTGCCAGCAGTTTATCGCAGGGCCATGGACCCCTCCACTTT.

The chain links TRBV24-1 to TRBJ1-2, with TRBD1 matching 8 bases. The junction had 8 bases not matched to a gene; V was cut back by 4 bases and J by 8 bases. Germline CDR1 and CDR2: KGHDR and SFDVKD. CDR3 length equals 14 residues. The CDR3 loop reads CATSDSDRVGGYTF. CDR3 coding DNA: TGTGCCACCAGTGACTCGGACAGGGTTGGAGGCTACACCTTC.

The J gene is TRBJ2-1, the V gene TRBV5-4; weak D call: TRBD2 (6 bases). Deletions cut 4 bases from V and 3 bases from J, with 17 bases between. From germline, CDR1 is SGHNT and CDR2 YYREEE (reference sequence). The length of the CDR3 is 16 residues. CDR3 nucleotides: TGTGCCAGCAGCCAACCGGGAGCAGGGATCTACAATGAGCAGTTCTTC. Protein sequence: CASSQPGAGIYNEQFF.

The V and J genes are TRBV24-1 and TRBJ1-5; 7 positions match TRBD1. Germline values: CDR1 KGHDR, CDR2 SFDVKD. The CDR3 is 14 amino acids. V shed 4 bases, J shed 3 bases, and the junction held 2 bases outside the gene matches. CDR3 amino acids: CATSETGINQPQHF. CDR3 nucleotides: TGTGCCACCAGTGAGACAGGGATCAATCAGCCCCAGCATTTT.

The genes are TRBV10-3 and TRBJ1-4; the match to TRBD1 covers 9 bases. The CDR3 is 14 amino acids. The trim removed 7 bases at V and 14 bases at J, leaving 14 bases unmatched. The germline V gene has CDR1 ENHRY and CDR2 SYGVKD. CDR3 loop: CAIKGQGTFSRLFF. The DNA for the CDR3 is TGTGCCATCAAGGGACAGGGTACATTCAGTAGGCTGTTTTTT.

This chain joins TRBV3-1 (or the pseudogene TRBV3-2) and TRBJ2-1; TRBD2 aligns across 11 bases. Per the germline V gene, CDR1 is LGHDT and CDR2 is YNNKEL (reference sequence). The CDR3 loop spans 16 amino acids. Trimming at V came to 1 base and at J to 9 bases, leaving 8 bases not matched to a gene. CDR3 amino acids: CASSQGGLAGGVEQFF. CDR3 DNA sequence: TGTGCCAGCAGCCAAGGGGGCCTAGCGGGGGGAGTTGAGCAGTTCTTC.

This sequence joins TRBV30 and TRBJ2-3, with 8 bases that match TRBD2. With V trimmed by 3 bases and J by 5 bases, 7 bases remained unmatched. Germline assignment: CDR1 GTSNPN and CDR2 SVGIG (reference sequence). The CDR3 contains 14 residues. CDR3 residues: CAWSGTRLGDTQYF. CDR3 nucleotide sequence: TGTGCCTGGAGCGGGACTAGGTTGGGAGATACGCAGTATTTT.

V is TRBV2 and J is TRBJ1-2; D unclear. The CDR3 runs to 12 residues. V was clipped by 10 bases and J by 4 bases, with 13 bases between them. Looked up from germline, CDR1 is SNHLY and CDR2 is FYNNEI. CDR3 residues: CAIQRGVYGYTF. The CDR3 nucleotides are TGTGCCATTCAGCGGGGTGTCTATGGCTACACCTTC.

This clone was picked up a small number of times. The chain uses TRBV24-1 and TRBJ2-5, with TRBD2 matching over 14 bases. This CDR3 region has 16 residues. Germline CDR1 is KGHDR and CDR2 is SFDVKD. The junction had 4 bases not matched to a gene; V was cut back by 3 bases and J by 5 bases. In nucleotides, the CDR3 is TGTGCCACCAGTGATGGACTAGCGGGAGGAATTGAGACCCAGTACTTC. This translates into CATSDGLAGGIETQYF.

This clone was seen a single time. The chain combines TRBV28 with TRBJ2-7; D may be TRBD1 (6 bases). Trimming took 1 base from V and 2 from J, leaving 15 bases between them. The CDR3 sequence is 16 residues long. From germline, CDR1 is MDHEN and CDR2 SYDVKM. CDR3 sequence: CASSLSPGVLTYEQYF. The CDR3 coding sequence is TGTGCCAGCAGTTTATCCCCAGGGGTTTTAACCTACGAGCAGTACTTC.

This rearrangement joins TRBV19 to TRBJ1-5; D may be TRBD1 (6 bases). Germline V gives CDR1 LNHDA, CDR2 SQIVND (reference sequence). The V end lost 7 bases, the J end lost 1 base, and 14 bases lay between the germline ends. The CDR3 extends over 15 amino acids. The CDR3 loop is CASTLAGASNQPQHF. CDR3 bases: TGTGCCAGTACCCTAGCAGGGGCCAGCAATCAGCCCCAGCATTTT.

This chain uses TRBV7-3 with TRBJ2-3; 8 nucleotides match TRBD1. The V gene end was trimmed by 5 bases and the J gene end by 4 bases; junction bases not matched to a gene: 8. The germline V gene has CDR1 SGHTA and CDR2 FQGTGA. The CDR3 is 15 amino acids. In DNA, the CDR3 is TGTGCCAGCAGCCCCACAGGGGGAACGCCAGATACGCAGTATTTT. Its translation: CASSPTGGTPDTQYF.

The sample holds one count of this clone. V is TRBV15 and J is TRBJ1-5; D remains ambiguous. The germline CDR1 and CDR2 sequences are LNHNV and YYDKDF (reference sequence). The CDR3 totals 15 residues. V shed 3 bases and J shed 1 base, with 10 bases lying between them. CDR3 coding DNA: TGTGCCACCAGCAGGGTGCAAGCAAGCAATCAGCCCCAGCATTTT. Amino acid sequence: CATSRVQASNQPQHF.

The J gene is TRBJ2-1, the V gene TRBV15; TRBD2 agrees at 9 bases. The V segment lost 3 bases and the J segment 7 bases; nucleotides outside the gene matches: 7. The CDR3 covers 15 residues. CDR1 and CDR2 (germline): LNHNV, YYDKDF (reference sequence). The CDR3 nucleotides read TGTGCCACCAGCAGCGGGACTAGCTCCTTAAATGAGCAGTTCTTC. Translation: CATSSGTSSLNEQFF.

The chain links TRBV10-3 to TRBJ1-2; 7 bases fit TRBD1. CDR3 length: 15 residues. V dropped 5 bases and J dropped 3; count of bases not matched to a gene: 9. From germline, CDR1 is ENHRY and CDR2 SYGVKD. The CDR3 sequence is CAISRQGPGDYGYTF. The CDR3 DNA is TGTGCCATCAGTCGACAGGGTCCGGGTGACTATGGCTACACCTTC.

This rearrangement joins TRBV27 to TRBJ1-1; TRBD1 agrees at 8 bases. The CDR3 sequence is 15 residues long. The J segment lost 2 bases and the V segment lost 4 bases, leaving 6 bases of the junction unmatched. The germline V gene encodes CDR1 MNHEY and CDR2 SMNVEV (reference sequence). The CDR3 reads CASSSSDRGNTEAFF. CDR3 nucleotide sequence: TGTGCCAGCAGTTCCTCTGACAGGGGAAACACTGAAGCTTTCTTT.

V is TRBV6-6 and J is TRBJ2-1; weak D call: TRBD2 (6 bases). The CDR3 consists of 14 residues. Germline lookup yields CDR1 MNHNY and CDR2 SVGAGI (reference sequence). V shed 10 bases and J shed 0 bases, with 13 bases lying between them. The CDR3 region has the DNA TGTGCCACCCGGGAGCGCAGCTCCTACAATGAGCAGTTCTTC. It specifies CATRERSSYNEQFF.

This chain joins TRBV6-5 and TRBJ1-5; possibly TRBD1 for D (6 bases). The length of the CDR3 is 15 residues. V shed 11 bases and J shed 4 bases, with 21 bases lying between them. CDR1 and CDR2 from the germline V gene are MNHEY and SVGAGI. The CDR3 sequence is CASTEGGRANQPQHF. The CDR3 DNA follows: TGTGCCTCAACTGAGGGGGGGAGGGCTAATCAGCCCCAGCATTTT.

The chain employs TRBV7-9 and TRBJ1-1; 7 nucleotides line up with TRBD1. Trimming took 5 bases from V and 1 from J; bases not matched to a gene: 10. Germline V gene lookup returns CDR1 SEHNR and CDR2 FQNEAQ (reference sequence). The CDR3 covers 16 residues. Written as DNA, the CDR3 is TGTGCCAGCAGCCCGAGTGTCCGGACAGGGAACACTGAAGCTTTCTTT. Its translation: CASSPSVRTGNTEAFF.

The V gene is TRBV29-1, the J gene TRBJ1-2; D unclear. V was shortened by 3 bases and J by 6 bases, with 14 bases between the two germline ends. The CDR3 length is 13 residues. Per the germline V gene, CDR1 is SQVTM and CDR2 is ANQGSEA. The CDR3 DNA reads TGCAGCGTTGACCAAACGGGGTTTGATGGCTACACCTTC. Its protein product is CSVDQTGFDGYTF.

The chain joins TRBV9 to TRBJ2-7, with 9 positions matching TRBD1. This CDR3 is built from 16 residues. Germline loops: CDR1 SGDLS, CDR2 YYNGEE. Unmatched junction bases numbered 9, after V lost 2 bases and J lost 3 bases. CDR3 DNA: TGTGCCAGCAGCGTGAGGGGGGACAGGGCCTTCTACGAGCAGTACTTC. This sequence encodes CASSVRGDRAFYEQYF.

This clone was observed a few times. The CDR3 sequence: CASSLTGAEEKLFF. The CDR3, as DNA: TGCGCCAGCAGCTTGACAGGGGCCGAAGAAAAACTGTTTTTT. The genes are TRBV5-1 and TRBJ1-4; 7 bases agree with TRBD1. CDR3 size: 14 residues. CDR1 SGHRS and CDR2 YFSETQ come from the germline V gene. Trimming at V came to 1 base and at J to 8 bases, leaving 5 bases not matched to a gene.